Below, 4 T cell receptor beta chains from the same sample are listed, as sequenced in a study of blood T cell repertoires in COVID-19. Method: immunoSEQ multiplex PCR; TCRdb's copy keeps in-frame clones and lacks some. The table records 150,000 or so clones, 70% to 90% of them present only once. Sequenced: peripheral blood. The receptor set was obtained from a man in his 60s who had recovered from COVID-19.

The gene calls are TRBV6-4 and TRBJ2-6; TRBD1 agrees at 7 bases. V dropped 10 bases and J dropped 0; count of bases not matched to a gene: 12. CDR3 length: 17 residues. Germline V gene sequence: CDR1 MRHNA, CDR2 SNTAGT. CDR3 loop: CATSLGTASSGANVLTF. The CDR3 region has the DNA TGTGCCACCTCGTTGGGGACAGCGAGCTCTGGGGCCAACGTCCTGACTTTC.

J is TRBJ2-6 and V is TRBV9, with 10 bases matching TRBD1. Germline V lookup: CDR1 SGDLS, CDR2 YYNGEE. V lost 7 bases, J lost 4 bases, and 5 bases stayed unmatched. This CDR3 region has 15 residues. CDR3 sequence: CASGTGASGANVLTF. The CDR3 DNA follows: TGTGCCAGCGGGACAGGGGCTTCAGGGGCCAACGTCCTGACTTTC.

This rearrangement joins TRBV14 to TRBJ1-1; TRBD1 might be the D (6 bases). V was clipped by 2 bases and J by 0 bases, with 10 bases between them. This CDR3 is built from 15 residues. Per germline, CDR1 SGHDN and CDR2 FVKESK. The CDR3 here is CASSQRTALNTEAFF. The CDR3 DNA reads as TGTGCCAGCAGCCAACGGACAGCACTGAACACTGAAGCTTTCTTT.

The CDR3 protein is CATSTSRRFEQYF. Written as DNA, the CDR3 is TGTGCCACCAGCACGTCCCGTCGTTTCGAGCAGTACTTC. This sequence joins TRBV15 and TRBJ2-7; D unclear. Deletions cut 4 bases from V and 6 bases from J, with 13 bases between. The germline V gene has CDR1 LNHNV and CDR2 YYDKDF (reference sequence). This CDR3 region has 13 residues.